Presented here are 15 T cell receptor beta chains from one specimen sequenced in a study of blood T cell repertoires in COVID-19. Sequencing used immunoSEQ multiplex PCR; TCRdb keeps in-frame clones, though not all of them. The data contain 75,000 to 100,000 clones, 82% of them singletons. Source material: peripheral blood. These receptors all come from a human donor in a cohort sampled during active COVID-19.

This clone was seen a handful of times. The chain recombines TRBV18 with TRBJ2-2; 8 nucleotides agree with TRBD1. The J segment lost 6 bases and the V segment lost 6 bases, leaving 3 bases of the junction unmatched. Germline V gives CDR1 KGHSH, CDR2 LQKENI. The CDR3 spans 13 residues. CDR3 nucleotides: TGTGCCAGCTCCCAGGGGGCCGCCGGGGAGCTGTTTTTT. Residues: CASSQGAAGELFF.

The genes are TRBV6-5 and TRBJ2-3; TRBD2 matches 9 bases. This CDR3 spans 15 amino acids. V trimming: 4 bases; J trimming: 5 bases; junction bases outside the gene matches: 7. Germline-derived CDR1 and CDR2 are MNHEY and SVGAGI. This CDR3 reads CASSLAGAGVDTQYF. Written as DNA, the CDR3 is TGTGCCAGCAGTTTAGCGGGGGCGGGAGTAGATACGCAGTATTTT.

By share, this clone ranks as medium-sized. The rearrangement uses TRBV4-2 and TRBJ1-3, with 7 bases that match TRBD1. The CDR3 contains 17 residues. Germline CDR1 LGHNA, CDR2 YNFKEQ. The trim removed 2 bases at V and 0 bases at J, leaving 7 bases unmatched. The CDR3 protein is CASSQIVGQNSGNTIYF. For the CDR3, the DNA is TGTGCCAGCAGCCAAATAGTGGGACAGAACTCTGGAAACACCATATATTTT.

This clone appeared a single time. This sequence joins TRBV7-2 and TRBJ2-5; 9 bases line up with TRBD2. V shed 5 bases and J 5 bases; nucleotides not matched to a gene: 18. Germline loops: CDR1 SGHTA, CDR2 FQGNSA. The CDR3 contains 18 residues. The CDR3 nucleotides are TGTGCCAGCAGCCAGATACGCGAGCGGGGGGCCCAGGGGGAGACCCAGTACTTC. It is translated as CASSQIRERGAQGETQYF.

The chain is built from TRBV9 and TRBJ2-1, with TRBD1 matching 8 bases. Germline V gives CDR1 SGDLS, CDR2 YYNGEE. With 4 bases clipped from V and 4 bases from J, the junction kept 10 bases outside the gene matches. The CDR3 sequence is 16 residues long. CDR3 sequence (DNA): TGTGCCAGCAGCCGACAACAGGGGGGACCTTACAATGAGCAGTTCTTC. It codes for CASSRQQGGPYNEQFF.

The chain combines TRBV6-2 or TRBV6-3 with TRBJ2-3; 7 positions agree with TRBD1. The germline CDR1 and CDR2 sequences are MNHEY and SVGEGT. CDR3 length: 16 amino acids. J was trimmed by 4 bases and V by 6 bases; bases with no gene match: 13. The CDR3, as DNA: TGTGCCAGCAGACCTTCCACAGGGGTTGGTCCAGATACGCAGTATTTT. Amino acid sequence: CASRPSTGVGPDTQYF.

This chain connects TRBV2 to TRBJ1-4; weak D call: TRBD1 (6 bases). The V end lost 3 bases, the J end lost 6 bases, and 11 bases lay between the germline ends. The germline V gene has CDR1 SNHLY and CDR2 FYNNEI. The CDR3 runs to 14 residues. The CDR3 DNA sequence: TGTGCCAGCAGTGATTGGGACACAGATGAAAAACTGTTTTTT. Its translation is CASSDWDTDEKLFF.

The chain combines TRBV2 with TRBJ1-1; a weak D match, TRBD1 (5 bases). The V and J ends lost 7 bases and 5 bases respectively, with 20 bases between them. The CDR3 is made up of 15 amino acids. Germline CDR1 reads SNHLY; CDR2 reads FYNNEI. In DNA, the CDR3 is TGTGCCAGCAACTTGGGGGGAAACCGGGGGACTGAAGCTTTCTTT. Translation: CASNLGGNRGTEAFF. The full variable domain, completed using reference TRBV2 and TRBJ1-1, is EPEVTQTPSHQVTQMGQEVILRCVPISNHLYFYWYRQILGQKVEFLVSFYNNEISEKSEIFDDQFSVERPDGSNFTLKIRSTKLEDSAMYFCASNLGGNRGTEAFFGQGTRLTVV.

This rearrangement joins TRBV18 to TRBJ1-4; D gene unclear. The CDR3 is made up of 14 amino acids. V was shortened by 0 bases and J by 3 bases, with 5 bases between the two germline ends. CDR1 is KGHSH, CDR2 LQKENI, per germline. Here the CDR3 reads CASSPPGANEKLFF. CDR3 coding DNA: TGTGCCAGCTCACCACCCGGGGCTAATGAAAAACTGTTTTTT.

This clone came up once. V usage is TRBV18 and J usage is TRBJ2-5; 8 bases line up with TRBD1. Trimming removed 4 bases from V and 5 bases from J; junction bases left unmatched: 6. The CDR3 is made up of 14 amino acids. Germline V gene data show CDR1 as KGHSH and CDR2 as LQKENI. CDR3 loop: CASSQGQGGETQYF. The CDR3 bases are TGTGCCAGCTCACAAGGACAGGGTGGCGAGACCCAGTACTTC.

The CDR3 DNA reads as TGTGCCAGCAGCTTAGTTCTAGCGGGTGAGACCCAGTACTTC. Its translation is CASSLVLAGETQYF. V is TRBV7-2 and J is TRBJ2-5; 8 nucleotides line up with TRBD2. Germline CDR1 and CDR2: SGHTA and FQGNSA. Trimming at V came to 1 base and at J to 5 bases, leaving 3 bases not matched to a gene. The CDR3 runs 14 residues.

The genes are TRBV21-1 and TRBJ2-7; no DNA check was done on the table's D call, TRBD1. TRBV21-1 is deemed a pseudogene. The CDR3 spans 16 residues. The CDR3 region is CASSPRRDRGDHEQYF. In nucleotides, the CDR3 is TGTGCCAGCAGCCCGAGGCGGGACAGGGGGGACCACGAGCAGTACTTC.

The chain links TRBV9 to TRBJ2-1; TRBD2 matches at 11 bases. CDR3 length: 17 amino acids. J lost 4 bases, V lost 4 bases, and 10 bases had no gene match. From germline, CDR1 is SGDLS and CDR2 YYNGEE. CDR3 in DNA: TGTGCCAGCAGCCCGAGACCCGGGACTAGCGGATACAATGAGCAGTTCTTC. Translating it yields CASSPRPGTSGYNEQFF.

The CDR3 here is CASSPNLEAFF. The CDR3 DNA reads as TGTGCCAGCAGCCCTAATTTAGAAGCTTTCTTT. V usage is TRBV28 and J usage is TRBJ1-1, with D unclear. The V end was cut by 6 bases, the J end by 8 bases, with 10 bases between. Germline V CDR1 and CDR2: MDHEN, SYDVKM. This CDR3 is built from 11 residues.

J is TRBJ1-2 and V is TRBV6-5, with TRBD1 matching over 8 bases. Germline V gene data show CDR1 as MNHEY and CDR2 as SVGAGI. CDR3 length: 14 residues. The J segment lost 4 bases and the V segment lost 7 bases, leaving 8 bases of the junction unmatched. This chain's CDR3 is CASNHQGAGYGYTF. CDR3 sequence (DNA): TGTGCCAGCAACCATCAGGGGGCTGGCTATGGCTACACCTTC.